Listed below are T cell receptor beta chains from one sample, sequenced in a study of CD8+ T cells in alopecia areata. Sequenced by immunoSEQ multiplex PCR; TCRdb stores in-frame clones only, minus some. Of 98,000 or so clones in the sample, 58% were seen once. The sequenced sample consisted of NKG2D-low CD8+ T cells sorted from blood. All receptors come from a human donor with alopecia areata. CDR3s include the opening cysteine and the closing phenylalanine or tryptophan. D genes are given only for firm matches. Clone size is given for some rows only: seen once, a few or many times, or a class if the clone is expanded.

TRBV28	13	TRBJ2-7	.	.	CASSLTVDYEQYF	TGTGCCAGCAGTTTGACGGTAGACTACGAGCAGTACTTC
TRBV11-2	15	TRBJ2-7	few	TRBD1	CASRTLDRDVNEQYF	TGTGCCAGTCGAACCCTGGACAGGGACGTTAACGAGCAGTACTTC
TRBV27	14	TRBJ2-1	.	TRBD2	CASSPGLAGFPGFF	TGTGCCAGCAGTCCAGGACTAGCGGGGTTTCCCGGGTTCTTC
TRBV7-8	15	TRBJ2-3	few	TRBD2	CASNAGGSMWDTQYF	TGTGCCAGCAACGCCGGCGGGAGCATGTGGGATACGCAGTATTTT
TRBV7-2	14	TRBJ2-7	once	TRBD2	CASSQEREDDEQYF	TGTGCCAGCAGCCAGGAGCGGGAGGACGACGAGCAGTACTTC
TRBV14	17	TRBJ2-5	few	TRBD1	CASSHMNRGYSQETQYF	TGTGCCAGCAGCCACATGAACAGGGGATACTCCCAAGAGACCCAGTACTTC
TRBV4-2	16	TRBJ2-1	.	.	CASSQENRDSYNEQFF	TGTGCCAGCAGCCAAGAAAACAGGGACTCCTACAATGAGCAGTTCTTC
TRBV9	14	TRBJ2-6	.	.	CASKGRSGANVLTF	TGTGCCAGCAAAGGACGCTCTGGGGCCAACGTCCTGACTTTC
TRBV7-6	13	TRBJ1-1	many	TRBD1	CASSSGTGTEAFF	TGTGCCAGCAGTTCCGGGACAGGCACTGAAGCTTTCTTT
TRBV7-2	13	TRBJ1-1	.	.	CASSSWTDTEAFF	TGTGCCAGCAGCTCGTGGACAGACACTGAAGCTTTCTTT
TRBV6-6	12	TRBJ1-1	.	.	CASGNGGTEAFF	TGTGCCAGCGGGAATGGGGGGACTGAAGCTTTCTTT
TRBV5-6	14	TRBJ1-3	.	TRBD1	CASSPGTVGNTIYF	TGTGCCAGCAGCCCGGGGACAGTGGGAAACACCATATATTTT
TRBV9	13	TRBJ2-5	.	TRBD2	CASSVSGGETQYF	TGTGCCAGCAGCGTCAGCGGGGGGGAGACCCAGTACTTC
TRBV5-1	12	TRBJ2-1	.	.	CASSLAGDEQFF	TGCGCCAGCAGCTTGGCTGGCGATGAGCAGTTCTTC
TRBV6-6	15	TRBJ2-3	.	TRBD2	CASKSLAGITDTQYF	TGTGCCAGCAAGTCCCTAGCGGGGATCACAGATACGCAGTATTTT
TRBV7-8	16	TRBJ2-3	.	TRBD2	CASSLAGGRASDTQYF	TGTGCCAGCAGCTTAGCCGGCGGGAGGGCCTCAGATACGCAGTATTTT
TRBV27	12	TRBJ1-1	.	.	CASSRPGRNAFF	TGTGCCAGCAGCCGCCCGGGCCGCAACGCTTTCTTT
TRBV7-8	15	TRBJ1-4	.	.	CASSYSPGVGEKLFF	TGTGCCAGCAGCTACAGCCCAGGGGTCGGCGAAAAACTGTTTTTT
TRBV29-1	11	TRBJ2-2	.	.	CSVEGHGELFF	TGCAGCGTTGAGGGTCACGGGGAGCTGTTTTTT
TRBV30	13	TRBJ1-1	.	.	CAWSTSGNTEAFF	TGTGCCTGGAGTACGTCCGGGAACACTGAAGCTTTCTTT
TRBV5-1	14	TRBJ1-5	once	.	CASSYYPGNQPQHF	TGCGCCAGCAGCTATTACCCGGGAAATCAGCCCCAGCATTTT
TRBV5-1	16	TRBJ2-6	.	.	CASSLYRSSGANVLTF	TGCGCCAGCAGCTTGTATAGGAGCTCTGGGGCCAACGTCCTGACTTTC
TRBV6-5	15	TRBJ1-1	once	.	CASSYSAQGYTEAFF	TGTGCCAGCAGTTACTCAGCACAGGGTTACACTGAAGCTTTCTTT
TRBV4-1	19	TRBJ2-1	.	.	CASSQIRTGLAALRNEQFF	TGCGCCAGCAGCCAAATTCGGACTGGGCTAGCAGCACTTAGAAATGAGCAGTTCTTC
TRBV6-1	14	TRBJ1-2	few	TRBD1	CASRKPTGVEGYTF	TGTGCCAGCAGAAAACCGACAGGGGTGGAGGGCTACACCTTC
TRBV15	15	TRBJ2-7	.	TRBD2	CATSGWTSGSYEQYF	TGTGCCACCAGCGGGTGGACTAGCGGGAGCTACGAGCAGTACTTC
TRBV5-1	17	TRBJ2-7	.	TRBD2	CASSLGVAGGTPYEQYF	TGCGCCAGCAGCTTGGGAGTAGCGGGAGGGACACCCTACGAGCAGTACTTC
TRBV27	13	TRBJ2-4	few	.	CASSWDKKNIQYF	TGTGCCAGCAGTTGGGACAAGAAAAACATTCAGTACTTC
TRBV10-3	15	TRBJ2-1	.	.	CAIKAPDTGNDEQFF	TGTGCCATCAAGGCACCGGACACAGGGAACGATGAGCAGTTCTTC
TRBV19	13	TRBJ2-7	.	.	CASSGAEYYEQYF	TGTGCCAGCTCGGGCGCGGAGTACTACGAGCAGTACTTC
TRBV6-5	11	TRBJ1-2	.	.	CASRGAYGYTF	TGTGCCAGCAGGGGAGCCTATGGCTACACCTTC
TRBV28	14	TRBJ2-1	.	.	CASSFGEAYNEQFF	TGTGCCAGCAGTTTCGGGGAGGCATACAATGAGCAGTTCTTC
TRBV9	13	TRBJ1-1	.	.	CASSVTGNTEAFF	TGTGCCAGCAGCGTGACAGGGAACACTGAAGCTTTCTTT
TRBV11-1	16	TRBJ1-1	.	.	CASSSRPTDLNTEAFF	TGTGCCAGCAGCTCCAGACCGACAGATTTGAACACTGAAGCTTTCTTT
TRBV7-9	13	TRBJ1-4	.	.	CASSLGVDEKLFF	TGTGCCAGCAGCTTAGGGGTTGATGAAAAACTGTTTTTT
TRBV4-1	15	TRBJ1-1	few	.	CASSQVKASITEAFF	TGCGCCAGCAGCCAAGTGAAAGCAAGTATCACTGAAGCTTTCTTT
TRBV27	16	TRBJ2-1	.	TRBD1	CASSPGQGPTYNEQFF	TGTGCCAGCAGTCCAGGACAGGGCCCGACCTACAATGAGCAGTTCTTC
TRBV9	16	TRBJ2-3	.	TRBD1	CASSLDQGAGRDTQYF	TGTGCCAGCAGCCTTGATCAGGGGGCGGGTCGAGATACGCAGTATTTT
TRBV5-6	14	TRBJ2-7	.	.	CASSSVEGKGEQYF	TGTGCCAGCAGCTCTGTGGAGGGGAAAGGCGAGCAGTACTTC
TRBV27	16	TRBJ2-1	once	.	CASSFTRSLGNNEQFF	TGTGCCAGCAGTTTTACCCGGAGTCTGGGGAACAATGAGCAGTTCTTC
TRBV14	16	TRBJ1-2	.	TRBD1	CASSPVLDRGIRGYTF	TGTGCCAGCAGCCCAGTCCTGGACAGGGGCATAAGGGGCTACACCTTC
TRBV9	15	TRBJ2-7	once	TRBD1	CASSVGQGVVYEQYF	TGTGCCAGCAGCGTAGGACAGGGTGTAGTCTACGAGCAGTACTTC
TRBV28	11	TRBJ2-5	.	.	CASTLEETQYF	TGTGCCAGCACCCTTGAAGAGACCCAGTACTTC
TRBV7-9	15	TRBJ1-1	.	.	CASSSTRASGTEAFF	TGTGCCAGCAGCTCGACCCGGGCGTCGGGCACTGAAGCTTTCTTT
TRBV2	16	TRBJ1-1	.	.	CASNFPPGNSNTEAFF	TGTGCCAGCAATTTTCCACCGGGGAACTCGAACACTGAAGCTTTCTTT
TRBV15	12	TRBJ1-1	.	.	CATGAGFAEAFF	TGTGCCACCGGCGCAGGGTTCGCTGAAGCTTTCTTT
TRBV5-1	17	TRBJ2-5	.	.	CASSFSFRTGGEETQYF	TGCGCCAGCAGCTTCTCGTTTCGGACAGGAGGGGAAGAGACCCAGTACTTC
TRBV29-1	12	TRBJ2-1	few	.	CSVERQYNEQFF	TGCAGCGTTGAACGACAGTACAATGAGCAGTTCTTC
TRBV15	14	TRBJ2-5	few	.	CATSREGYQETQYF	TGTGCCACCAGCAGAGAGGGCTATCAAGAGACCCAGTACTTC
TRBV27	13	TRBJ2-5	once	.	CASSFGGAETQYF	TGTGCCAGCAGTTTTGGGGGGGCTGAGACCCAGTACTTC
TRBV5-1	16	TRBJ2-1	once	.	CASSLYLWEPYNEQFF	TGCGCCAGCAGCTTGTATTTGTGGGAGCCCTACAATGAGCAGTTCTTC
TRBV9	15	TRBJ1-5	once	.	CASGPGHDSNQPQHF	TGTGCCAGCGGGCCGGGACATGATAGCAATCAGCCCCAGCATTTT
TRBV13	15	TRBJ2-6	.	.	CASSLGTLRANVLTF	TGTGCCAGCAGCCTAGGGACACTTAGGGCCAACGTCCTGACTTTC
TRBV7-6	14	TRBJ1-5	.	TRBD1	CASGRRQGNQPQHF	TGTGCCAGCGGAAGGAGACAGGGTAATCAGCCCCAGCATTTT